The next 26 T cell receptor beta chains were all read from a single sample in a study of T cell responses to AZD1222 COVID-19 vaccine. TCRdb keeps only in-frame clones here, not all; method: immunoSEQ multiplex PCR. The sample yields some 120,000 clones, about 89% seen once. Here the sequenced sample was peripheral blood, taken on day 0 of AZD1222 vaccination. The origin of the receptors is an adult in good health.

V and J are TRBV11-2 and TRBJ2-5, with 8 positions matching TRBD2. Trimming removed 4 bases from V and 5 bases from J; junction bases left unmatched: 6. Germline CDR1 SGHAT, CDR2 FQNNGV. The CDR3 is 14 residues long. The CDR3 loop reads CASSWTSSGETQYF. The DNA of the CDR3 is TGTGCCAGCAGCTGGACTAGCTCTGGGGAGACCCAGTACTTC.

The CDR3 loop is CASHLAGYTERPQHF. In DNA form, the CDR3 reads TGTGCCAGCCATCTAGCAGGGTACACGGAGAGGCCCCAGCATTTT. The chain combines TRBV28 with TRBJ1-5; a possible D gene is TRBD1 (5 bases). The ends were cut back, 8 bases at V and 9 bases at J, with 23 bases in the middle. The CDR3 is 15 amino acids. The germline V gene encodes CDR1 MDHEN and CDR2 SYDVKM.

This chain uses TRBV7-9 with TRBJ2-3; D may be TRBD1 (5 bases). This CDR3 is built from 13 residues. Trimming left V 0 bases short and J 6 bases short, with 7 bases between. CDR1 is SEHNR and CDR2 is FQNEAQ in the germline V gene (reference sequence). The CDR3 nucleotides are TGTGCCAGCAGCTTAGCAGGGGCCGATACGCAGTATTTT. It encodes CASSLAGADTQYF.

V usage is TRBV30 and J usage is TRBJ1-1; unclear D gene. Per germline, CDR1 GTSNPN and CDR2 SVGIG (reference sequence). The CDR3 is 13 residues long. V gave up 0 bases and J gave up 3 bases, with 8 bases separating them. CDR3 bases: TGTGCCTGGAGTGTTACCTGGGACACTGAAGCTTTCTTT. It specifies CAWSVTWDTEAFF.

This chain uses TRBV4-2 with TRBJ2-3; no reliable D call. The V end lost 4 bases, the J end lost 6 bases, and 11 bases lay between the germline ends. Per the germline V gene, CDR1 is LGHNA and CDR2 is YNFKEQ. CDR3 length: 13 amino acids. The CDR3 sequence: CASSPIGSDTQYF. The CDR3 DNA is TGTGCCAGCAGCCCGATCGGGTCCGATACGCAGTATTTT.

In DNA form, the CDR3 reads TGTGCCAGCAGCGGGGGGGGAAGCCGCTACGAGCAGTACTTC. Residues: CASSGGGSRYEQYF. V usage is TRBV28 and J usage is TRBJ2-7, with 8 positions matching TRBD2. The CDR3 has 14 residues. J lost 3 bases, V lost 6 bases, and 7 bases had no gene match. Germline V gene data show CDR1 as MDHEN and CDR2 as SYDVKM.

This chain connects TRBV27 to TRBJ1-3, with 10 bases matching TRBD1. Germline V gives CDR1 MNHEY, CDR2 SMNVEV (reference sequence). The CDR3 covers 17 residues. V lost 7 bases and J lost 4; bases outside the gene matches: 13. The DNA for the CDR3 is TGTGCCAGCAAGGGGACTACGACAGGGGGCCCCGGAAACACCATATATTTT. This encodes CASKGTTTGGPGNTIYF.

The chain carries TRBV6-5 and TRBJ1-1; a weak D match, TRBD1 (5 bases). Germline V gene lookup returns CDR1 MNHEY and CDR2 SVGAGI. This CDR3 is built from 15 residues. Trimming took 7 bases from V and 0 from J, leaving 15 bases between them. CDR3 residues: CASTREGNMNTEAFF. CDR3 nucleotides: TGTGCCAGCACCAGGGAGGGAAACATGAACACTGAAGCTTTCTTT.

The CDR3 DNA follows: TGTGCCAGCAGTGCATCTTTGGGGGAGGCTTTCTTT. Translation gives CASSASLGEAFF. The V gene is TRBV28, the J gene TRBJ1-1, with D possibly being TRBD1 (5 bases). V shed 5 bases and J shed 11 bases, with 15 bases lying between them. The CDR3 extends over 12 amino acids. CDR1 is MDHEN and CDR2 is SYDVKM in the germline V gene.

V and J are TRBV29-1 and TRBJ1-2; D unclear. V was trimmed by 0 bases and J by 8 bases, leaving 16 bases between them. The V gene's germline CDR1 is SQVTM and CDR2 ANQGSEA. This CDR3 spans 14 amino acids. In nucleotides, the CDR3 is TGCAGCGTTGAAGATCCGGTAGGGTTGGGAGGCTACACCTTC. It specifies CSVEDPVGLGGYTF. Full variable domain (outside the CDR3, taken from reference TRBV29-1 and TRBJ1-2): SAVISQKPSRDICQRGTSLTIQCQVDSQVTMMFWYRQQPGQSLTLIATANQGSEATYESGFVIDKFPISRPNLTFSTLTVSNMSPEDSSIYLCSVEDPVGLGGYTFGSGTRLTVV.

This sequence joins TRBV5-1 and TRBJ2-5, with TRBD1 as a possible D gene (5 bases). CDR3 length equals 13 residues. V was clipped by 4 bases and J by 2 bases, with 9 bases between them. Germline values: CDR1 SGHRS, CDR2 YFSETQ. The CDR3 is CASSRGNQETQYF. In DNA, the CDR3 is TGCGCCAGCAGCAGGGGAAATCAAGAGACCCAGTACTTC.

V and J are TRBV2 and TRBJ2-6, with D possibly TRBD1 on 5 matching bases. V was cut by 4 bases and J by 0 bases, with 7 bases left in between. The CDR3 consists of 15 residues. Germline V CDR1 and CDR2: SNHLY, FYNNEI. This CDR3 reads CASSGQNSGANVLTF. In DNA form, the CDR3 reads TGTGCCAGCAGTGGACAGAACTCTGGGGCCAACGTCCTGACTTTC.

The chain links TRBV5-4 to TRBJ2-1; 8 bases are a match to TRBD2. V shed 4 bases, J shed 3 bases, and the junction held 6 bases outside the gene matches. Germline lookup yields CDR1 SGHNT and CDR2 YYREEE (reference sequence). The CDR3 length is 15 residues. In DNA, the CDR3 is TGTGCCAGCAGCCCCGGACTAGCCCTCTACAATGAGCAGTTCTTC. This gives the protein CASSPGLALYNEQFF.

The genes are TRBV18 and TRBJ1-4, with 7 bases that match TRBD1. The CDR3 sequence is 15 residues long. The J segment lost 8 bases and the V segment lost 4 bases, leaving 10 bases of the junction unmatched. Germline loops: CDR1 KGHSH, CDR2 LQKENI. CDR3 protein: CASSRYGQDGEKLFF. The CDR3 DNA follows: TGTGCCAGCTCACGTTATGGACAGGACGGCGAAAAACTGTTTTTT.

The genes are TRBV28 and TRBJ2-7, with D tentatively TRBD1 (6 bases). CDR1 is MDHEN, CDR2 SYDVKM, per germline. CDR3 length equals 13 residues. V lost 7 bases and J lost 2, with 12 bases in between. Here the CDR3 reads CASNHRVPYEQYF. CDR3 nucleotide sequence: TGTGCCAGCAACCACAGGGTTCCCTACGAGCAGTACTTC.

CDR3 coding DNA: TGTGCCTGGAGTGCGGCCGGTGGGGCTTCTGGCTACACCTTC. It specifies CAWSAAGGASGYTF. The chain links TRBV30 to TRBJ1-2, with a tentative D call TRBD1 (5 bases). V shed 1 base and J shed 7 bases, with 16 bases lying between them. CDR3 length equals 14 residues. CDR1 is GTSNPN and CDR2 is SVGIG in the germline V gene (reference sequence).

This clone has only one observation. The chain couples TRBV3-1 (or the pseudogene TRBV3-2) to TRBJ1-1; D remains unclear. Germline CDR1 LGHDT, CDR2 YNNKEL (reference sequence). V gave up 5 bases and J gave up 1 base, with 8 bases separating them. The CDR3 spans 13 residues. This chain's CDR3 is CASSDLENTEAFF. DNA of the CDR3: TGTGCCAGCAGCGATTTAGAGAACACTGAAGCTTTCTTT.

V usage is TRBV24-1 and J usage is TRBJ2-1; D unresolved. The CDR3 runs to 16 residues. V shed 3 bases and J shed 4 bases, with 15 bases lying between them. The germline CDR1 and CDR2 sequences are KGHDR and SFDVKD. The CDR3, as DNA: TGTGCCACCAGTGATCGGAGCGCCGAGTTTTACAATGAGCAGTTCTTC. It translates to CATSDRSAEFYNEQFF.

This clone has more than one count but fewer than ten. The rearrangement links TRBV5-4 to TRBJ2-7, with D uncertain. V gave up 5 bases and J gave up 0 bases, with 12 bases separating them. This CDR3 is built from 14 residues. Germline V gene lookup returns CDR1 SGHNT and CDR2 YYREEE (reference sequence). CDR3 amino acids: CASRMDVSSYEQYF. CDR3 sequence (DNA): TGTGCCAGCAGGATGGACGTTAGCTCCTACGAGCAGTACTTC.

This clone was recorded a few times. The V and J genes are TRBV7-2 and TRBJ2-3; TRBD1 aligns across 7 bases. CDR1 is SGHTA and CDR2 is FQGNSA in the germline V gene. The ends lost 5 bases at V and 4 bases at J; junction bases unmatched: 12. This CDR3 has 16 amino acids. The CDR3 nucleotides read TGTGCCAGCAGCACCGGACAGGATCGTGGGGCAGATACGCAGTATTTT. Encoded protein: CASSTGQDRGADTQYF.

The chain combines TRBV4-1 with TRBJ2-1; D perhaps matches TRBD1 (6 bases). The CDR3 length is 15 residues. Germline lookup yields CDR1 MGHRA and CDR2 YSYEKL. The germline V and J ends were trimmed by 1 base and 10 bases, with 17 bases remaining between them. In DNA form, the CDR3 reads TGCGCCAGCAGCCAAGCTTTGGCAGGGGCAGGCGAGCAGTTCTTC. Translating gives CASSQALAGAGEQFF.

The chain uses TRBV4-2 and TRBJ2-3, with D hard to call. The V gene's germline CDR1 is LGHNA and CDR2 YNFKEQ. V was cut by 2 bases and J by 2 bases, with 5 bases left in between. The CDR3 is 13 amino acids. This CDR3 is CASSQPDTDTQYF. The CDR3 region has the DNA TGTGCCAGCAGCCAACCCGACACAGATACGCAGTATTTT.

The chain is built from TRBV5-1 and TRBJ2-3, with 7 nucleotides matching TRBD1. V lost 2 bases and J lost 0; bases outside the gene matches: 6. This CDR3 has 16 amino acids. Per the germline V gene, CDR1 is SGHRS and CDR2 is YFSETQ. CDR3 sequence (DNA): TGCGCCAGCAGCTTCGGACAGGAGCCTAGCACAGATACGCAGTATTTT. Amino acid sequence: CASSFGQEPSTDTQYF.

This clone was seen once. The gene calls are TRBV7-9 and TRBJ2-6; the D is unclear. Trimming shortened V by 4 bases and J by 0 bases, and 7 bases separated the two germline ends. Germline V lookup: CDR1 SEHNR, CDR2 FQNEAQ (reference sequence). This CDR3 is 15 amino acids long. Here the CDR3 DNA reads TGTGCCAGCAGCTCATCGGGCTCTGGGGCCAACGTCCTGACTTTC. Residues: CASSSSGSGANVLTF.

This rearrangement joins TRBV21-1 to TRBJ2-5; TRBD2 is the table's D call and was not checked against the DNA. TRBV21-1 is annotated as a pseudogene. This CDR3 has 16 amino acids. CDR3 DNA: TGTGCCAGCAGCAAAGGTAGCGGGAGCTACCAAGAGACCCAGTACTTC. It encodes CASSKGSGSYQETQYF.

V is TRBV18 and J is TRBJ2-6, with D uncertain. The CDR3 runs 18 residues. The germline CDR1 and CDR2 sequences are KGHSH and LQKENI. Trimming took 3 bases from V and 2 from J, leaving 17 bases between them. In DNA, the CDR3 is TGTGCCAGCTCACCCATACCCTCCTATGAGGCTGGGGCCAACGTCCTGACTTTC. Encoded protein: CASSPIPSYEAGANVLTF.